A single sample is the source of the 20 T cell receptor beta chains below, sequenced in a study of Tregs in tolerant kidney transplant recipients (dated by TCRdb to the late 2010s). Receptor libraries were prepared by the immunoSEQ multiplex PCR assay. TCRdb stores this immuneACCESS table with in-frame sequences only. Part of the clones is absent; in the studies checked, under half of the shortfall reflects unresolved V genes, and no reason is known for the rest. Recorded for this sample are roughly 250,000 clones; about 86% of them occurred a single time. Clones ranked in the top ten supply 0.5% to 0.65% of the sample. The material sequenced was CD4+ T cells from blood. These receptor sequences come from a human donor in good health.

The chain couples TRBV29-1 to TRBJ1-3; 9 bases agree with TRBD1. CDR3 length equals 16 residues. Germline V gene data show CDR1 as SQVTM and CDR2 as ANQGSEA. V was clipped by 4 bases and J by 3 bases; unmatched bases: 10. Here the CDR3 DNA reads TGCAGCGTTGGACAGGGGGGCTATGGCTTTGGAAACACCATATATTTT. Translation: CSVGQGGYGFGNTIYF.

The chain couples TRBV2 to TRBJ2-2; TRBD1 agrees at 8 bases. The CDR3 has 14 amino acids. Germline values: CDR1 SNHLY, CDR2 FYNNEI. V lost 5 bases to trimming and J lost 7 bases; unmatched junction nucleotides: 6. In DNA form, the CDR3 reads TGTGCCAGCAGTTTCAGGGGGCGCGGCGGGGAGCTGTTTTTT. The encoded protein is CASSFRGRGGELFF.

The CDR3 reads CASSIGLWQGSYEQYF. The CDR3 nucleotides read TGTGCCAGTAGTATCGGGTTATGGCAGGGCTCCTACGAGCAGTACTTC. This chain connects TRBV19 to TRBJ2-7; D possibly corresponds to TRBD1 (5 bases). Germline CDR1 is LNHDA and CDR2 is SQIVND (reference sequence). CDR3 size: 16 residues. V was pared by 3 bases and J by 0 bases, with 15 bases between.

The chain couples TRBV11-2 to TRBJ1-1; the D gene is possibly TRBD1 (5 bases). The CDR3 sequence is 13 residues long. With 4 bases removed from V and 1 base from J, the gap between germline ends came to 7 bases. Germline loops: CDR1 SGHAT, CDR2 FQNNGV. CDR3 sequence: CASSYDRNTEAFF. In DNA, the CDR3 is TGTGCCAGCAGCTACGACAGGAACACTGAAGCTTTCTTT.

The chain's CDR3 is CASSESTTYNEQFF. The CDR3 coding sequence is TGCGCCAGCAGTGAGTCCACTACTTACAATGAGCAGTTCTTC. V gene TRBV10-1 combines with J gene TRBJ2-1; D remains ambiguous. This CDR3 spans 14 amino acids. Trimming took off 0 bases at V and 4 bases at J, with 7 bases between the two ends. Germline values: CDR1 WNHNN, CDR2 SYGVQD (reference sequence).

The genes are TRBV14 and TRBJ2-5; D call uncertain. From germline, CDR1 is SGHDN and CDR2 FVKESK. CDR3 length: 15 residues. Trimming removed 2 bases from V and 3 bases from J, with 13 bases in between. CDR3 sequence (DNA): TGTGCCAGCAGCCAATATGGCTTACAGAAAGAGACCCAGTACTTC. This sequence encodes CASSQYGLQKETQYF.

This chain connects TRBV20-1 to TRBJ2-5; D might be TRBD1 (5 bases). Germline V gene sequence: CDR1 DFQATT, CDR2 SNEGSKA (reference sequence). Trimming removed 7 bases at V and 4 bases at J, with 7 bases between. This CDR3 is 10 amino acids long. CDR3 in DNA: TGCAGTGGAGACAGAGAGACCCAGTACTTC. Translation: CSGDRETQYF.

This clone was seen just once. The rearrangement links TRBV29-1 to TRBJ2-5; D not certain. This CDR3 contains 14 residues. V was shortened by 4 bases and J by 6 bases, with 18 bases between the two germline ends. Germline CDR1 SQVTM, CDR2 ANQGSEA. CDR3 residues: CSVGFTAVRKTQYF. The CDR3 DNA follows: TGCAGCGTTGGATTCACGGCAGTAAGGAAGACCCAGTACTTC.

V is TRBV19 and J is TRBJ2-1; D is ambiguous. From germline, CDR1 is LNHDA and CDR2 SQIVND (reference sequence). Trimming took off 5 bases at V and 4 bases at J, with 12 bases between the two ends. CDR3 length: 14 residues. The CDR3 sequence: CASSARSLYNEQFF. In nucleotides, the CDR3 is TGTGCCAGTAGTGCGCGGTCTCTTTACAATGAGCAGTTCTTC.

V is TRBV6-1 and J is TRBJ2-7, with 9 bases matching TRBD1. This CDR3 is built from 16 residues. Germline CDR1 MNHNS, CDR2 SASEGT. With 1 base clipped from V and 4 bases from J, the junction kept 8 bases outside the gene matches. CDR3 sequence reads: CASSEVFTGQGYEQYF. DNA of the CDR3: TGTGCCAGCAGTGAAGTATTTACGGGACAGGGTTACGAGCAGTACTTC.

The CDR3 sequence: CASSNSGNQETQYF. The CDR3, as DNA: TGTGCCAGCAGCAATAGCGGCAACCAAGAGACCCAGTACTTC. This sequence joins TRBV2 and TRBJ2-5; TRBD2 might be the D (6 bases). With 6 bases removed from V and 0 bases from J, the gap between germline ends came to 11 bases. The CDR3 runs to 14 residues. The germline V gene encodes CDR1 SNHLY and CDR2 FYNNEI.

In this sample, this clone turned up once. This rearrangement joins TRBV6-1 to TRBJ2-3; 10 bases agree with TRBD2. Germline CDR1 and CDR2: MNHNS and SASEGT. The CDR3 totals 14 residues. With V trimmed by 8 bases and J by 9 bases, 11 bases remained unmatched. The CDR3 bases are TGTGCCAGCCGGAGCCTAGCGGGAGTCAGAACGCAGTATTTT. Translating gives CASRSLAGVRTQYF.

The rearrangement joins TRBV6-1 to TRBJ2-5; D is ambiguous. Germline V CDR1 and CDR2: MNHNS, SASEGT. Trimming shortened V by 7 bases and J by 5 bases, and 20 bases separated the two germline ends. The CDR3 loop spans 15 amino acids. This CDR3 is CASTRTAGLEETQYF. The DNA for the CDR3 is TGTGCCAGCACTAGGACCGCCGGGCTGGAGGAGACCCAGTACTTC.

This sequence joins TRBV9 and TRBJ2-5; D gene ambiguous. This CDR3 has 16 amino acids. Trimming shortened V by 0 bases and J by 1 base, and 13 bases separated the two germline ends. Germline CDR1 SGDLS, CDR2 YYNGEE. In nucleotides, the CDR3 is TGTGCCAGCAGCGTAGCGGGCGAAACCAGCCAAGAGACCCAGTACTTC. Protein: CASSVAGETSQETQYF.

V is TRBV7-9 and J is TRBJ1-1, with unresolved D. The CDR3 extends over 13 amino acids. Germline CDR1 SEHNR, CDR2 FQNEAQ (reference sequence). V was cut by 5 bases and J by 0 bases, with 7 bases left in between. The CDR3 DNA reads TGTGCCAGCAGCGCATGGATGAACACTGAAGCTTTCTTT. Encoded protein: CASSAWMNTEAFF.

This clone came up a few times. The V gene is TRBV9, the J gene TRBJ2-5, with 7 positions matching TRBD1. V shed 4 bases, J shed 4 bases, and the junction held 4 bases outside the gene matches. The CDR3 is 13 residues long. CDR1 SGDLS and CDR2 YYNGEE come from the germline V gene. Here the CDR3 reads CASSTGVVETQYF. CDR3 coding DNA: TGTGCCAGCAGCACAGGGGTGGTAGAGACCCAGTACTTC.

The chain joins TRBV27 to TRBJ2-7; D gene unclear. The V gene's germline CDR1 is MNHEY and CDR2 SMNVEV (reference sequence). This CDR3 comprises 13 residues. V lost 0 bases and J 4 bases, leaving 7 bases between the germline ends. The CDR3 reads CASSLSDRYEQYF. CDR3 sequence (DNA): TGTGCCAGCAGTTTATCGGACCGTTACGAGCAGTACTTC.

The chain carries TRBV6-1 and TRBJ1-2, with TRBD1 identical over 8 bases. Germline values: CDR1 MNHNS, CDR2 SASEGT. After removal of 11 bases from V and 3 bases from J, the junction contained 11 bases not matched to a gene. The CDR3 extends over 14 amino acids. Here the CDR3 reads CACGQGRIDYGYTF. The CDR3, as DNA: TGTGCCTGTGGACAGGGCAGGATCGACTATGGCTACACCTTC.

This sequence joins TRBV15 and TRBJ2-7; 7 nucleotides line up with TRBD2. The germline V gene has CDR1 LNHNV and CDR2 YYDKDF (reference sequence). J was trimmed by 0 bases and V by 1 base; bases with no gene match: 9. The CDR3 sequence is 17 residues long. The chain's CDR3 is CATSRGAGLAASYEQYF. Here the CDR3 DNA reads TGTGCCACCAGCAGAGGAGCTGGTCTAGCGGCCTCCTACGAGCAGTACTTC.

The chain couples TRBV18 to TRBJ2-1; TRBD2 aligns across 9 bases. Germline V gives CDR1 KGHSH, CDR2 LQKENI. V trimming: 6 bases; J trimming: 5 bases; junction bases outside the gene matches: 2. This CDR3 comprises 13 residues. The CDR3 here is CASSRTSDNEQFF. CDR3 nucleotide sequence: TGTGCCAGCTCCCGGACTAGCGACAATGAGCAGTTCTTC.